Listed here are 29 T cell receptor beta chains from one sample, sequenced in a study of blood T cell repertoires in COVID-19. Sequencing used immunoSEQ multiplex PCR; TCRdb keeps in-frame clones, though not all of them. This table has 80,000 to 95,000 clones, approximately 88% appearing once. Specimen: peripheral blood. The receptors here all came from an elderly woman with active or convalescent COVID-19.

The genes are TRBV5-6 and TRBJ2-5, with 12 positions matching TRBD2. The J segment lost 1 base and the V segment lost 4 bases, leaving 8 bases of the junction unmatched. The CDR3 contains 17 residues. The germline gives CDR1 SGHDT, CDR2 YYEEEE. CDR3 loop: CASSDLLAGGSQETQYF. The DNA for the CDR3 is TGTGCCAGCAGCGACCTACTAGCGGGGGGATCCCAAGAGACCCAGTACTTC.

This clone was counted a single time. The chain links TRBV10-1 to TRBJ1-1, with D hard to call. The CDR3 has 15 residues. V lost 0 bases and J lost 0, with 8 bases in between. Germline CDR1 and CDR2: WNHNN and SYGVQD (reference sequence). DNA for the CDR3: TGCGCCAGCAGTGAGTCGGGCAGACTGAACACTGAAGCTTTCTTT. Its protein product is CASSESGRLNTEAFF.

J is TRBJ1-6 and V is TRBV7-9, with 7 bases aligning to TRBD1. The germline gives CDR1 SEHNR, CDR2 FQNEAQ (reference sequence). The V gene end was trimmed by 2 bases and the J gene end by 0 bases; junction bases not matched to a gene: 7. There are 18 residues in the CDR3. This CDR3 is CASSLYRDRSSYNSPLHF. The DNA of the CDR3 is TGTGCCAGCAGCTTATACCGGGACAGAAGCTCCTATAATTCACCCCTCCACTTT.

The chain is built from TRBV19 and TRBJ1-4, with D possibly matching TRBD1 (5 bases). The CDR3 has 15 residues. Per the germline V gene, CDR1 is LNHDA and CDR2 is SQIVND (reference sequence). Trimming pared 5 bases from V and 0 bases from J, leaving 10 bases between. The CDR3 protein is CASSAGGATNEKLFF. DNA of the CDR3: TGTGCCAGTAGTGCTGGAGGGGCAACTAATGAAAAACTGTTTTTT.

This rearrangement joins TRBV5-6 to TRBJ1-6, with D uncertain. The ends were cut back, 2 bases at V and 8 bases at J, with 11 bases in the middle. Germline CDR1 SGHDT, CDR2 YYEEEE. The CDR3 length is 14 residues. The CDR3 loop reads CASSFRSMDSPLHF. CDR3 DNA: TGTGCCAGCAGCTTCAGAAGTATGGATTCACCCCTCCACTTT.

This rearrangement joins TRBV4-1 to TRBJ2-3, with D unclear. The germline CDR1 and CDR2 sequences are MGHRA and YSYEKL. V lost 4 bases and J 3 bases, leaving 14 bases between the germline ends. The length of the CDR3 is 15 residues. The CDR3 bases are TGCGCCAGCAGCCCCCCACAAATCGGGACAGATACGCAGTATTTT. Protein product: CASSPPQIGTDTQYF.

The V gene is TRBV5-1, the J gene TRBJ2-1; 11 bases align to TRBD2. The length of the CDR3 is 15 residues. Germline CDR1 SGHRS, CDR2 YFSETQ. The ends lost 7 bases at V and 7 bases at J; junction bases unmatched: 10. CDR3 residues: CASGLIAGGPNEQFF. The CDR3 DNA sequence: TGCGCCAGCGGGTTAATAGCGGGAGGGCCGAATGAGCAGTTCTTC.

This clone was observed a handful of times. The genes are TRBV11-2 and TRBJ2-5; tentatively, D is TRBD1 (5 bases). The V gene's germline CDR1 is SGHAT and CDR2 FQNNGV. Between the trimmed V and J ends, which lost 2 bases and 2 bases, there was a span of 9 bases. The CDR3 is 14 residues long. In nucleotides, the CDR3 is TGTGCCAGCAGCTTAACCCGACAGCAAGAGACCCAGTACTTC. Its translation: CASSLTRQQETQYF.

CDR3 in amino acids: CASSPRTTSYEQYF. Here the CDR3 DNA reads TGTGCCAGCAGTCCCCGTACTACCTCCTACGAGCAGTACTTC. This chain uses TRBV6-5 with TRBJ2-7; no definite D call. The germline V and J ends were trimmed by 5 bases and 0 bases, with 11 bases remaining between them. Germline lookup yields CDR1 MNHEY and CDR2 SVGAGI. The CDR3 is made up of 14 amino acids.

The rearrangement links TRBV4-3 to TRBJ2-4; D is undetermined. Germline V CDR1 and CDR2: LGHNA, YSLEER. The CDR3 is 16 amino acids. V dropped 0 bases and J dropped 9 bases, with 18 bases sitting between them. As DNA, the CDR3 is TGCGCCAGCAGCCAAGAAAGAAATTGGGCCCAAGGCATTCAGTACTTC. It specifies CASSQERNWAQGIQYF.

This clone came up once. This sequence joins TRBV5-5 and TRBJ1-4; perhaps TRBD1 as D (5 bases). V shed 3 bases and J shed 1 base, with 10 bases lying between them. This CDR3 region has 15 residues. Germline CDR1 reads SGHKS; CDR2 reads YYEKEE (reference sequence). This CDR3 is CASSSEGVTNEKLFF. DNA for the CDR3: TGTGCCAGCAGCTCTGAAGGGGTAACTAATGAAAAACTGTTTTTT.

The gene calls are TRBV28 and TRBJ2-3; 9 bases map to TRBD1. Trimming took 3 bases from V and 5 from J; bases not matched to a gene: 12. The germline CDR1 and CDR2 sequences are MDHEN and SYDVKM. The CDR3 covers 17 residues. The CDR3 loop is CASSFFKTGTGQDTQYF. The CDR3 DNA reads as TGTGCCAGCAGTTTTTTTAAAACCGGGACAGGGCAAGATACGCAGTATTTT.

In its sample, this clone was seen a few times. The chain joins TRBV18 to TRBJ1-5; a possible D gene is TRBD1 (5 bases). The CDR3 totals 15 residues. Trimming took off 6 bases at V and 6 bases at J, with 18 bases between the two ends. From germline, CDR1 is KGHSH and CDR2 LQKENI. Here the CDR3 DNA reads TGTGCCAGCTCGTCCGCAGCAGGTCAGGGTCAGCCCCAGCATTTT. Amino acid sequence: CASSSAAGQGQPQHF.

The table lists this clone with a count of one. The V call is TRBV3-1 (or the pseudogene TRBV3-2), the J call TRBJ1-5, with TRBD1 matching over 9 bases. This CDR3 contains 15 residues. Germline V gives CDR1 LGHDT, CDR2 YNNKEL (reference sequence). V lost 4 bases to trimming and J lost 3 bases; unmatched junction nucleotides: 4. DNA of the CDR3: TGTGCCAGCAGCCGGGGACAGGGCAACAATCAGCCCCAGCATTTT. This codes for CASSRGQGNNQPQHF.

The chain's CDR3 is CATGSTTLATDTQYF. As DNA, the CDR3 is TGTGCCACCGGATCGACTACCCTCGCCACAGATACGCAGTATTTT. The V gene is TRBV10-3, the J gene TRBJ2-3; D may be TRBD2 (5 bases). Germline V CDR1 and CDR2: ENHRY, SYGVKD. Trimming left V 10 bases short and J 2 bases short, with 19 bases between. The CDR3 contains 15 residues.

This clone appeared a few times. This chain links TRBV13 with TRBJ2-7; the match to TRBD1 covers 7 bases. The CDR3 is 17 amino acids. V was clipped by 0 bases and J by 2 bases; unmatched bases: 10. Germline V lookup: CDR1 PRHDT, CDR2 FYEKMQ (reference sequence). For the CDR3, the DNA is TGTGCCAGCAGCTTAGGAGGGCTAAGGCAGGGGGCCTACGAGCAGTACTTC. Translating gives CASSLGGLRQGAYEQYF.

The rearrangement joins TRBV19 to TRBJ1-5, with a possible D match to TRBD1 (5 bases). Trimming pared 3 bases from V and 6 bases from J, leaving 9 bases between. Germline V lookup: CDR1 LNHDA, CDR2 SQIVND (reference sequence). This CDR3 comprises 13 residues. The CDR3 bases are TGTGCCAGTAGTATCAGGGTTAGTCAGCCCCAGCATTTT. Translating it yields CASSIRVSQPQHF.

CDR3 bases: TGTGCCAGTAGCCGGGACAGAGACTACGAGCAGTACTTC. Translated, it gives CASSRDRDYEQYF. V is TRBV19 and J is TRBJ2-7, with 7 bases identical to TRBD1. Germline lookup yields CDR1 LNHDA and CDR2 SQIVND (reference sequence). This CDR3 has 13 residues. The V segment lost 6 bases and the J segment 3 bases; nucleotides outside the gene matches: 5.

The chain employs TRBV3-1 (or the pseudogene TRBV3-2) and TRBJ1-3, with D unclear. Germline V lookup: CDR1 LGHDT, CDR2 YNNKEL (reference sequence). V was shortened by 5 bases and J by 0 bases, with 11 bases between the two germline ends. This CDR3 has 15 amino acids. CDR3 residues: CASSVRRSSGNTIYF. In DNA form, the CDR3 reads TGTGCCAGCAGCGTACGAAGGAGCTCTGGAAACACCATATATTTT.

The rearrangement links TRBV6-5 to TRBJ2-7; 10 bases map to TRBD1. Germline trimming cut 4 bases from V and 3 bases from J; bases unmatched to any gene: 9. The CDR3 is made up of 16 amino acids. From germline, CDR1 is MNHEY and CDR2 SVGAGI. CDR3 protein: CASSSSFGTGDYEQYF. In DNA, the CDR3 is TGTGCCAGCAGTTCCTCCTTTGGGACAGGGGACTACGAGCAGTACTTC.

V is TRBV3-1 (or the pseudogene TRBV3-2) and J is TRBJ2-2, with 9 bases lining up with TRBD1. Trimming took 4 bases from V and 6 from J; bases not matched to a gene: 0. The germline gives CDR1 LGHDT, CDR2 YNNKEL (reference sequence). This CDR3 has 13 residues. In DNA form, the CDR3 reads TGTGCCAGCAGCCGACAGGGGGCCGGGGAGCTGTTTTTT. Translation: CASSRQGAGELFF.

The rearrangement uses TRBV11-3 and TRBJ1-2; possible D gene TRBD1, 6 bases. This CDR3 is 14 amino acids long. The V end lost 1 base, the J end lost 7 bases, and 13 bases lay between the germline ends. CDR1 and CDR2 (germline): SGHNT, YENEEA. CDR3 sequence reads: CASSLAVGDTGYTF. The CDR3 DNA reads TGTGCCAGCAGCTTAGCAGTCGGGGACACTGGCTACACCTTC.

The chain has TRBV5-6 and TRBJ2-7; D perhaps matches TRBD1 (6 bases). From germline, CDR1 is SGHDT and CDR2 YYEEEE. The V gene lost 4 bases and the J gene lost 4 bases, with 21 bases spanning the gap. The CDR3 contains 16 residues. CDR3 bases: TGTGCCAGCAGCGACAGACTCCAGGGGAGACGATACGAGCAGTACTTC. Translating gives CASSDRLQGRRYEQYF.

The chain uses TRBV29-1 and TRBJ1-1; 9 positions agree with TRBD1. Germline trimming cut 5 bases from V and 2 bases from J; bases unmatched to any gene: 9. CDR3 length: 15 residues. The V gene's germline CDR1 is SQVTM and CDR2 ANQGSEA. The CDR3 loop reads CSVLPDRGFNTEAFF. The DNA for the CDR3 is TGCAGCGTTTTGCCCGACAGGGGGTTCAACACTGAAGCTTTCTTT.

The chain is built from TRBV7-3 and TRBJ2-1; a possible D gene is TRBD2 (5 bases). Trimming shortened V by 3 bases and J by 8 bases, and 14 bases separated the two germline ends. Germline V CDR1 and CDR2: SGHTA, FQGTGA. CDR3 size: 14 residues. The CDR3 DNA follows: TGTGCCAGCAGCTTGGTTGGAGGTGGTGATGAGCAGTTCTTC. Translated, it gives CASSLVGGGDEQFF.

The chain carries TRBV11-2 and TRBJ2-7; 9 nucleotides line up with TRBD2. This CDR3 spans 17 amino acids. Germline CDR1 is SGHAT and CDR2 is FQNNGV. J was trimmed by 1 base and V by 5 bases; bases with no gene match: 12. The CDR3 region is CASSPGWASGASYEQYF. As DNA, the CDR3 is TGTGCCAGCAGCCCAGGTTGGGCTAGCGGGGCTTCCTACGAGCAGTACTTC.

This CDR3 is CASSLGRGLLAYEQYF. CDR3 nucleotide sequence: TGTGCCAGCAGCTTGGGAAGGGGGCTATTAGCCTACGAGCAGTACTTC. The J gene is TRBJ2-7, the V gene TRBV5-6; 7 nucleotides line up with TRBD1. Germline lookup yields CDR1 SGHDT and CDR2 YYEEEE. The V segment lost 0 bases and the J segment 2 bases; nucleotides outside the gene matches: 8. The CDR3 spans 16 residues.

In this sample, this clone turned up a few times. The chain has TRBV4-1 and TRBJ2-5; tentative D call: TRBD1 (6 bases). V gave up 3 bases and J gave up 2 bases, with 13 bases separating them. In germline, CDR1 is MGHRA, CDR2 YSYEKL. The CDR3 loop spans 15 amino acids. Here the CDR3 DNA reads TGCGCCAGCAGCCATGCCACAGGGTTTCAAGAGACCCAGTACTTC. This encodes CASSHATGFQETQYF.

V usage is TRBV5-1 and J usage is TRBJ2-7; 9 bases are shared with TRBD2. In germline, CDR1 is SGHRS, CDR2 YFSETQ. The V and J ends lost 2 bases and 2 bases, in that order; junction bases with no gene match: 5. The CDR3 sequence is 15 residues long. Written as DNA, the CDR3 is TGCGCCAGCAGCTTTCTAGCGGGACCTACCTACGAGCAGTACTTC. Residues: CASSFLAGPTYEQYF.